The clone carrying this T cell receptor (beta chain) was recorded at least ten times. Amplified TCR beta CDR3 regions derived from RNA transcripts. The study used the HTBI primer set for a first-round RT-PCR of the TCR CDR3. TCRdb reanalysed the multiplex PCR reads using MiXCR and keeps one entry per CDR3 protein. The table records around 600,000 distinct CDR3 sequences, roughly 15% of them present only once. The entry originates in a study of T cells in Graves' hyperthyroidism and ophthalmopathy. Sequencing was carried out using blood. The source is a woman between 45 and 65 years old with Graves' ophthalmopathy.

This chain's CDR3 is CASSSVDREYRTDTQYF. DNA of the CDR3: TGTGCCAGCAGCTCGGTGGATCGGGAGTATCGCACAGATACGCAGTATTTT. The rearrangement joins TRBV7-8 to TRBJ2-3, with D possibly matching TRBD2 (6 bases). CDR3 size: 17 residues. The germline V and J ends were trimmed by 4 bases and 1 base, with 18 bases remaining between them. Germline V gene lookup returns CDR1 SGHVS and CDR2 FQNEAQ.